This TCR beta chain was captured in a study of shared clonotypes between healthy human individuals. CD8 cells regarded as naive lacked CD45RO, were positively chosen for CCR7, and omitted terminally differentiated effector memory CD45RA+ cells. Regarding this clone: The antigen remains unidentified.

In the authors' methods: For the immunoSEQ data, sequences were junction-only without quality scores, so filtering differed. Method: immunoSEQ multiplex PCR; TCRdb's copy keeps in-frame clones and lacks some. The DNA was the basis for D and trimming; V, J and clone size are from that table. The sample carries more than 2 million clones, around 96% recorded once. Findings of the study overall: Relative to clonotypes present in all four donors, those not shared had lower generation probabilities. The genetic and exposure-history diversity represented was limited by few donors. Investigators expected sequencing depth to affect clonotype sharing among donors.

The trim removed 2 bases at V and 6 bases at J, leaving 10 bases unmatched. Germline values: CDR1 SGHAT, CDR2 FQNNGV. The CDR3 has 16 residues. The source material was naive CD8+ T cells sorted from blood. The chain has TRBV11-2 and TRBJ2-3; 8 bases are shared with TRBD2. The TCR sequence derives from a young man in good health. The CDR3 coding sequence is TGTGCCAGCAGCTTAATTAACGGGGGGGCCTGGGATACGCAGTATTTT. Protein product: CASSLINGGAWDTQYF.